Sequencing of this T cell receptor beta chain was carried out in a study of blood T cell repertoires in COVID-19. Method: immunoSEQ multiplex PCR; TCRdb's copy keeps in-frame clones and lacks some. This table holds about 220,000 clones, roughly 75% found once. Germline-derived CDR1 and CDR2 are SQVTM and ANQGSEA. Trimming took off 4 bases at V and 1 base at J, with 10 bases between the two ends. This CDR3 is built from 14 residues. The gene calls are TRBV29-1 and TRBJ2-2, with a weak D call TRBD1 (5 bases). The specimen was peripheral blood. The sequence was collected from a woman in her sixties or seventies with acute or convalescent COVID-19. Here the CDR3 DNA reads TGCAGCGTTGCCAACAGGAGGAACACCGGGGAGCTGTTTTTT. Translation gives CSVANRRNTGELFF.